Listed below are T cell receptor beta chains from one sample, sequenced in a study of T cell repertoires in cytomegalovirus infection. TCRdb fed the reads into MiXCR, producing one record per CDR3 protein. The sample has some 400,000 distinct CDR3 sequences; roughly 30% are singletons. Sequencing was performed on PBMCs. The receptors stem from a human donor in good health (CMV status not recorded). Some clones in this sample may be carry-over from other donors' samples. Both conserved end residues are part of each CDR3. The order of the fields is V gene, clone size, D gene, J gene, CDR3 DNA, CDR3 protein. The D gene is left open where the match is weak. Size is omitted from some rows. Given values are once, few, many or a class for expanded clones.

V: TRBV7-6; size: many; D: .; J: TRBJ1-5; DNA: TGTGCCAGCAGCTTAGGAGGAGGCTATAGCAATCAGCCCCAGCATTTT; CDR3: CASSLGGGYSNQPQHF
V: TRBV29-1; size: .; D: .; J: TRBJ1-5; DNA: TGCAGCGTTGGGGATAATCAGCCCCAGCATTTT; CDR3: CSVGDNQPQHF
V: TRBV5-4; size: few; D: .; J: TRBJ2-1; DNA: TGTGCCAGCAGCAAGAGACAGGCAAATGAGCAGTTCTTC; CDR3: CASSKRQANEQFF
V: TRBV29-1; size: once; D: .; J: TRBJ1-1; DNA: TGCAGCGCGTCAGGGAACACTGAAGCTTTCTTT; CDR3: CSASGNTEAFF
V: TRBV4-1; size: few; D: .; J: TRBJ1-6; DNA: TGCGCCAGCAGCCAATATCGAGAAGGGATGTCACCCCTCCACTTT; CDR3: CASSQYREGMSPLHF
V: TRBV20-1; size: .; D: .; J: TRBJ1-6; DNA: TGCAGTGCTAGAGTAAACATCGGGCGGGCACCCCTCCACTTT; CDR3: CSARVNIGRAPLHF
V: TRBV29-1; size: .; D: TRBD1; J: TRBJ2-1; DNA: TGCAGCGTTGAAGGGACAGGGGGATGGAATGAGCAGTTCTTC; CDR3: CSVEGTGGWNEQFF
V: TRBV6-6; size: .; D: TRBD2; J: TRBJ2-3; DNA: TGTGCCAGCAGTTACACACTTAGCGGGGGGATCACAGATACGCAGTATTTT; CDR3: CASSYTLSGGITDTQYF
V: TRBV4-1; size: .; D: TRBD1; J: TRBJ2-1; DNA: TGCGCCAGCAGCCATGGGACAGGGGACAATGAGCAGTTCTTC; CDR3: CASSHGTGDNEQFF
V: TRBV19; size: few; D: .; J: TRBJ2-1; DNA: TGTGCCAGTAGTATAGTATCTGGGGGACCCTACAATGAGCAGTTCTTC; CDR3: CASSIVSGGPYNEQFF
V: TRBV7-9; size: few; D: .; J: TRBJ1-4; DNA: TGTGCCAGCAGCAAGGACAGTAATGAAAAACTGTTTTTT; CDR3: CASSKDSNEKLFF
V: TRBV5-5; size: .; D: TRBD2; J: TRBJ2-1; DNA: TGTGCCAGCAGCTTGGCGATAGCGGGGGGGCTGGATGAGCAGTTCTTC; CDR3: CASSLAIAGGLDEQFF
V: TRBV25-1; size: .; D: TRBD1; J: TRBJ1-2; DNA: TGTGCCAGCATCAGTTCCCGGACAGGGTCCGGCTACACCTTC; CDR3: CASISSRTGSGYTF
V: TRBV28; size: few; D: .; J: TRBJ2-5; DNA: TGTGCCAGCAGTTTAGGGTGGGAAGAGACCCAGTACTTC; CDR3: CASSLGWEETQYF
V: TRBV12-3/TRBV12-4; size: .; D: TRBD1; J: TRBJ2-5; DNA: TGTGCCAGCAGCGACAGGGGGCAAGAGACCCAGTACTTC; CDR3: CASSDRGQETQYF
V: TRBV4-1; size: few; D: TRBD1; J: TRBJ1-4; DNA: TGCGCCAGCAGCCAAGATGGGACAGGGCATAATGAAAAACTGTTTTTT; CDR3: CASSQDGTGHNEKLFF
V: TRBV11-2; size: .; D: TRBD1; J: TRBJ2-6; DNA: TGTGCCAGCAGTCGAATTGGGGACAGGGTGGGTGGGGCCAACGTCCTGACTTTC; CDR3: CASSRIGDRVGGANVLTF